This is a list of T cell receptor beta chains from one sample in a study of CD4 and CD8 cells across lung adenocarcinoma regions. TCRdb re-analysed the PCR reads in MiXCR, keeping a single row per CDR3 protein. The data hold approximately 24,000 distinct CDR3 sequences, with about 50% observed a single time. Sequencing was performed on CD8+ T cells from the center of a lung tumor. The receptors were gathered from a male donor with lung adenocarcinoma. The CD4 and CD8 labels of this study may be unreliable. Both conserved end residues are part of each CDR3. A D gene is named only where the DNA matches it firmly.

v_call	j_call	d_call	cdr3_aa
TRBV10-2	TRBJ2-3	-	CASSEPGVRAKDMQYF
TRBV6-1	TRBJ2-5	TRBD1	CASSEAGTGVQETQYF
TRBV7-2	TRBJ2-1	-	CASSLEFSDNEQFF
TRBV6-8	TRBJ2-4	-	CGSSDSKIQYF
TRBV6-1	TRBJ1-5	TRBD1	CASTPPGGTGQPQHF
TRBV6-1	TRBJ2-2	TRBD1	CASRVNPGGRTGELFF
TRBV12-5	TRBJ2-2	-	CASGLDTDNPGELFF
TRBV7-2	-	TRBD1	CASSLEGAAYEQYF
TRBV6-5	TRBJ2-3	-	CASSSYTGDTQYF
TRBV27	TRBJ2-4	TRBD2	CASGVRGGRAQDIQYF
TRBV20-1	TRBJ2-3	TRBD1	CSARGTGTDTQYF
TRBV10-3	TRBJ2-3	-	CGIGERQATDTQYF
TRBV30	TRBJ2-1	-	CAWSVRGEQFF
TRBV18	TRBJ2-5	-	CASSPLDSPETQYF
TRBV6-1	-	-	CASSEAGLWAEDTQYF
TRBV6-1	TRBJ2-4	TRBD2	CGRSTGGLAKDTQYF
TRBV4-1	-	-	CASSRQVGDYEQYF
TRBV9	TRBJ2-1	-	CASSSGTPTQFF
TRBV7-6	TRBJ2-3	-	CASSLGGGSTITDTQYF
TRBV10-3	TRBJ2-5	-	CAISEGGGETQYF
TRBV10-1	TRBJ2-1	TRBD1	CASSLQGGMGEQFF
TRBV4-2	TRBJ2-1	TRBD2	CASSQGRAGGLDEQFF
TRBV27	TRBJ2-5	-	CASSYLGRRETQYF
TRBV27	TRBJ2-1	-	CASSLWGLLNEQFF
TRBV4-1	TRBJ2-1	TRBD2	CASSQDASGLSSYNEQFF
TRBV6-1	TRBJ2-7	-	CASSPGTGSYEQYF
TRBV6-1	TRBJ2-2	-	CASFGGTTNTGELFF
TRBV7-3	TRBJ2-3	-	CASSGGDTQYF
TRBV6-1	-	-	CASSDAGTGVEDTQYF
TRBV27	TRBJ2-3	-	CASRGLSGKDIQYF
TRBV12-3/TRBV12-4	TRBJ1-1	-	CASSRLGQNTEAFF
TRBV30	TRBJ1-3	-	CAWSVNPGNTIYF
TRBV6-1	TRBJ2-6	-	CASSQGRYGANVLTF
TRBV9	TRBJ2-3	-	CASSVEGGGLDTQYF
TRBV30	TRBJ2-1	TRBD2	CAWRMLRREGYNEQFF
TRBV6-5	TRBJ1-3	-	CASKSRTTGFSGNTIYF
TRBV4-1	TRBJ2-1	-	CASSQDITGAYNEQFF
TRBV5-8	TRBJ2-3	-	CASSLGSGSSTDTQYF
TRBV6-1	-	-	CASSDTDYEQYF
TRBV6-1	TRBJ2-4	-	CASNSPGNIQYF
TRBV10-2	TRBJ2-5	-	CASSDGRKGTPQYF
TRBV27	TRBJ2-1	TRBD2	CASSWTLAKGEQFF